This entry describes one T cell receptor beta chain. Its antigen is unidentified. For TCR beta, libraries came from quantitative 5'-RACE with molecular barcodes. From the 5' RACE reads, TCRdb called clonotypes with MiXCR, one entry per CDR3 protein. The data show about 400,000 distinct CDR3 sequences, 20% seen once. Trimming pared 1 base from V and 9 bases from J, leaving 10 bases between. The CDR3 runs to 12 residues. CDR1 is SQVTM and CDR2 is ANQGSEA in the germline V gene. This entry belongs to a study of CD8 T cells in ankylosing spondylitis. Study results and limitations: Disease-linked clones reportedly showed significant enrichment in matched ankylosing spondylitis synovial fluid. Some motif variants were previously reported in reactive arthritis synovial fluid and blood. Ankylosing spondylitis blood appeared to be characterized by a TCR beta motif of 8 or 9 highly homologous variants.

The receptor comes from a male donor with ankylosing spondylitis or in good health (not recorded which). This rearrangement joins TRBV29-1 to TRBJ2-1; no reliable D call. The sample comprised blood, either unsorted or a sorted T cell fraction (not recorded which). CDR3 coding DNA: TGCAGCGTTGAAGTGGGTCTCGGTGAGCAGTTCTTC. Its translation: CSVEVGLGEQFF.